This TCR beta chain was captured by sequencing in a study of beta chain features in type 1 diabetes. The study's findings and limits: TCRB CDR3s from Type 1 diabetes patients were moderately but significantly shorter in all four CD4+ subsets. When VDJ junctions were examined, type 1 diabetes patients showed fewer insertions and more deletions.

This CDR3 contains 16 residues. V shed 7 bases, J shed 5 bases, and the junction held 11 bases outside the gene matches. Per germline, CDR1 LNHDA and CDR2 SQIVND (reference sequence). Expressed TCRB transcripts were sequenced because the entire RNA isolate underwent reverse transcription. The study sequenced naive, central memory and regulatory T cell samples to an average of roughly 3.8 million reads. Sequencing used immunoSEQ multiplex PCR; TCRdb keeps in-frame clones, though not all of them. The sample lists under 450,000 clones; over 13% were seen once. A single heparinised blood sample, averaging approximately 0.12 L, was obtained per donor. This clone showed up just a few times. The antigen is unknown.

The sample taken for sequencing was naive CD4+ T cells from blood. The chain employs TRBV19 and TRBJ2-1; 10 bases are a match to TRBD2. The clonotype comes from a woman between 18 and 29 years old in good health. CDR3 residues: CASTNGWTSGNNEQFF. In DNA form, the CDR3 reads TGTGCCAGTACCAATGGCTGGACTAGCGGAAACAATGAGCAGTTCTTC.